These 28 T cell receptor beta chains came from one sample sequenced in a study of blood T cell repertoires in COVID-19. The assay was immunoSEQ multiplex PCR, and TCRdb's table has in-frame clones only and misses some. This repertoire shows 180,000 or so clones, approximately 88% found once; its top ten account for about 4.1%. The sample comprised peripheral blood. The origin of the receptors is a woman in her twenties or thirties with acute or convalescent COVID-19.

V is TRBV28 and J is TRBJ2-7, with a tentative D call TRBD2 (5 bases). The ends were cut back, 8 bases at V and 3 bases at J, with 5 bases in the middle. Germline V lookup: CDR1 MDHEN, CDR2 SYDVKM. This CDR3 contains 10 residues. CDR3 protein: CASRGYEQYF. The CDR3 DNA reads TGTGCCAGCCGGGGCTACGAGCAGTACTTC.

The CDR3 region has the DNA TGTGCCAGCACAGCCCAGGGAAGGGACACCATATATTTT. Translating gives CASTAQGRDTIYF. The chain recombines TRBV25-1 with TRBJ1-3; D might be TRBD1 (5 bases). Germline V gene data show CDR1 as MGHDK and CDR2 as SYGVNS. The CDR3 covers 13 residues. The V and J ends lost 7 bases and 8 bases respectively, with 15 bases between them.

This clone came up a few times. The chain is built from TRBV3-1 (or the pseudogene TRBV3-2) and TRBJ1-1, with TRBD1 matching 8 bases. This CDR3 comprises 15 residues. Per germline, CDR1 LGHDT and CDR2 YNNKEL (reference sequence). J was trimmed by 5 bases and V by 3 bases; bases with no gene match: 8. The CDR3 DNA reads as TGTGCCAGCAGCCACTCCGGACAGGGTGCGACTGAAGCTTTCTTT. It is translated as CASSHSGQGATEAFF.

The chain is built from TRBV2 and TRBJ2-7, with 9 bases fitting TRBD2. The germline gives CDR1 SNHLY, CDR2 FYNNEI. The CDR3 covers 15 residues. The J segment lost 2 bases and the V segment lost 1 base, leaving 3 bases of the junction unmatched. The DNA of the CDR3 is TGTGCCAGCAGTGAAGGGCTAGCGGGGACCTACGAGCAGTACTTC. Translation: CASSEGLAGTYEQYF.

Only a few counts were recorded for this clone. In the same sample, other DNA sequences code for this CDR3. This chain connects TRBV5-6 to TRBJ2-5, with unresolved D. V lost 3 bases, J lost 5 bases, and 8 bases lay in between. The germline CDR1 and CDR2 sequences are SGHDT and YYEEEE. CDR3 size: 12 residues. The chain's CDR3 is CASSSRWETQYF. The CDR3 DNA follows: TGTGCCAGCAGCTCCCGGTGGGAGACCCAGTACTTC.

The chain is built from TRBV7-9 and TRBJ2-1; 8 bases agree with TRBD2. From germline, CDR1 is SEHNR and CDR2 FQNEAQ (reference sequence). Trimming took 7 bases from V and 7 from J; bases not matched to a gene: 12. The CDR3 totals 15 residues. DNA for the CDR3: TGTGCCAGCAACCCGGGACTAGGGTCGGGGAATGAGCAGTTCTTC. It yields the protein CASNPGLGSGNEQFF.

The chain is built from TRBV28 and TRBJ1-1; D unresolved. Germline V gene data show CDR1 as MDHEN and CDR2 as SYDVKM. There are 13 residues in the CDR3. Trimming left V 6 bases short and J 5 bases short, with 13 bases between. The CDR3 region has the DNA TGTGCCAGCAGAGCCCTTTACGAGACTGAAGCTTTCTTT. Translation: CASRALYETEAFF.

V usage is TRBV2 and J usage is TRBJ1-2; D is perhaps TRBD1 (6 bases). CDR3 size: 12 residues. In germline, CDR1 is SNHLY, CDR2 FYNNEI. Deletions cut 7 bases from V and 4 bases from J, with 10 bases between. The CDR3, as DNA: TGTGCCAGCACACAGGGTGTCTATGGCTACACCTTC. Translating gives CASTQGVYGYTF. The whole variable domain, filled in from reference TRBV2 and TRBJ1-2, reads EPEVTQTPSHQVTQMGQEVILRCVPISNHLYFYWYRQILGQKVEFLVSFYNNEISEKSEIFDDQFSVERPDGSNFTLKIRSTKLEDSAMYFCASTQGVYGYTFGSGTRLTVV.

This rearrangement joins TRBV5-5 to TRBJ2-1; 8 bases are a match to TRBD2. Losses at the gene ends were 4 bases for V and 5 bases for J; bases not matched to a gene: 5. Germline loops: CDR1 SGHKS, CDR2 YYEKEE (reference sequence). The CDR3 is 14 amino acids. CDR3 sequence: CASSGLAGHNEQFF. The CDR3 DNA sequence: TGTGCCAGCAGCGGGCTAGCGGGCCACAATGAGCAGTTCTTC. The full variable domain, in which reference TRBV5-5 and TRBJ2-1 provide the parts outside the CDR3, is DAGVTQSPTHLIKTRGQQVTLRCSPISGHKSVSWYQQVLGQGPQFIFQYYEKEERGRGNFPDRFSARQFPNYSSELNVNALLLGDSALYLCASSGLAGHNEQFFGPGTRLTVL.

The J gene is TRBJ2-1, the V gene TRBV7-2; perhaps TRBD2 as D (6 bases). V was clipped by 1 base and J by 0 bases, with 7 bases between them. The CDR3 runs to 15 residues. Germline V gene data show CDR1 as SGHTA and CDR2 as FQGNSA. The CDR3 DNA reads as TGTGCCAGCAGCTTAGTGCGGGGCTCCTACAATGAGCAGTTCTTC. Amino acid sequence: CASSLVRGSYNEQFF.

This sequence joins TRBV4-1 and TRBJ1-1; D gene unclear. Germline CDR1 reads MGHRA; CDR2 reads YSYEKL. There are 17 residues in the CDR3. Trimming removed 1 base at V and 2 bases at J, with 17 bases between. CDR3 loop: CASSQVYPQTLNTEAFF. The CDR3 bases are TGCGCCAGCAGCCAAGTATACCCACAGACGTTAAACACTGAAGCTTTCTTT.

V is TRBV2 and J is TRBJ2-2; tentative D call: TRBD2 (5 bases). The CDR3 runs 14 residues. Germline lookup yields CDR1 SNHLY and CDR2 FYNNEI. Between the trimmed V and J ends, which lost 4 bases and 6 bases, there was a span of 12 bases. CDR3 sequence reads: CASSGEGSPGELFF. In DNA, the CDR3 is TGTGCCAGCAGTGGAGAGGGCTCCCCCGGGGAGCTGTTTTTT.

In the case of this clone: Other DNA sequences in this specimen translate into the identical CDR3. This chain uses TRBV11-2 with TRBJ2-7, with D uncertain. Trimming removed 1 base at V and 1 base at J, with 5 bases between. This CDR3 is 13 amino acids long. Germline values: CDR1 SGHAT, CDR2 FQNNGV. CDR3 protein: CASSLAGSYEQYF. The CDR3 coding sequence is TGTGCCAGCAGCTTAGCAGGATCCTACGAGCAGTACTTC. Drawing the rest from reference TRBV11-2 and TRBJ2-7, the complete variable domain is EAGVAQSPRYKIIEKRQSVAFWCNPISGHATLYWYQQILGQGPKLLIQFQNNGVVDDSQLPKDRFSAERLKGVDSTLKIQPAKLEDSAVYLCASSLAGSYEQYFGPGTRLTVT.

This clone occurred once. This chain joins TRBV7-9 and TRBJ2-1; 7 bases match TRBD2. There are 16 residues in the CDR3. CDR1 is SEHNR and CDR2 is FQNEAQ in the germline V gene (reference sequence). J lost 9 bases, V lost 4 bases, and 15 bases had no gene match. The CDR3 loop is CASSSGLGVTLGEQFF. Here the CDR3 DNA reads TGTGCCAGCAGCTCAGGACTAGGGGTGACCCTAGGTGAGCAGTTCTTC. Full variable domain (outside the CDR3, taken from reference TRBV7-9 and TRBJ2-1): DTGVSQNPRHKITKRGQNVTFRCDPISEHNRLYWYRQTLGQGPEFLTYFQNEAQLEKSRLLSDRFSAERPKGSFSTLEIQRTEQGDSAMYLCASSSGLGVTLGEQFFGPGTRLTVL.

The J gene is TRBJ2-1, the V gene TRBV18; tentative D call: TRBD2 (5 bases). Trimming removed 8 bases at V and 0 bases at J, with 11 bases between. Germline CDR1 is KGHSH and CDR2 is LQKENI. The CDR3 totals 14 residues. CDR3 coding DNA: TGTGCCAGCGGGAGCGGCCTCTCCTACAATGAGCAGTTCTTC. Protein sequence: CASGSGLSYNEQFF.

Only a few counts were recorded for this clone. This chain uses TRBV6-5 with TRBJ2-4; the D is unclear. The V end lost 7 bases, the J end lost 0 bases, and 10 bases lay between the germline ends. The CDR3 is 14 amino acids. Germline CDR1 MNHEY, CDR2 SVGAGI. The CDR3 nucleotides read TGTGCCAGCAATTTGGCCCTAGCCAAAAACATTCAGTACTTC. Its translation: CASNLALAKNIQYF.

The chain carries TRBV20-1 and TRBJ2-1, with a tentative D call TRBD2 (6 bases). Per the germline V gene, CDR1 is DFQATT and CDR2 is SNEGSKA (reference sequence). Trimming took off 3 bases at V and 12 bases at J, with 12 bases between the two ends. CDR3 length: 11 residues. DNA of the CDR3: TGCAGTGCTAGCAGGGAGGTGGGGCAGTTCTTC. It encodes CSASREVGQFF.

V gene TRBV18 combines with J gene TRBJ2-7; the D is unclear. From germline, CDR1 is KGHSH and CDR2 LQKENI. The CDR3 sequence is 13 residues long. Between the trimmed V and J ends, which lost 3 bases and 5 bases, there was a span of 11 bases. The CDR3 region has the DNA TGTGCCAGCTCACCCGTTGCCACAGACGAGCAGTACTTC. Its translation: CASSPVATDEQYF.

The chain links TRBV18 to TRBJ1-4; D ambiguous. The germline CDR1 and CDR2 sequences are KGHSH and LQKENI. The CDR3 runs 14 residues. V lost 2 bases and J 0 bases, leaving 4 bases between the germline ends. The CDR3 is CASSPSATNEKLFF. The CDR3 DNA reads TGTGCCAGCTCACCATCCGCAACTAATGAAAAACTGTTTTTT.

The chain uses TRBV6-6 and TRBJ2-2; D unresolved. Germline values: CDR1 MNHNY, CDR2 SVGAGI (reference sequence). The CDR3 runs to 13 residues. Deletions cut 7 bases from V and 1 base from J, with 7 bases between. CDR3 residues: CASTQVNTGELFF. The DNA for the CDR3 is TGTGCCAGCACCCAGGTGAACACCGGGGAGCTGTTTTTT.

The chain joins TRBV2 to TRBJ1-2; D might be TRBD1 (5 bases). This CDR3 is built from 14 residues. In germline, CDR1 is SNHLY, CDR2 FYNNEI. Trimming left V 4 bases short and J 0 bases short, with 9 bases between. CDR3 bases: TGTGCCAGCAGTGCCACGGGGGCTAACTATGGCTACACCTTC. Its translation: CASSATGANYGYTF.

The chain carries TRBV29-1 and TRBJ2-5, with D possibly being TRBD1 (5 bases). Per the germline V gene, CDR1 is SQVTM and CDR2 is ANQGSEA. This CDR3 contains 13 residues. The V and J ends lost 5 bases and 1 base respectively, with 11 bases between them. As DNA, the CDR3 is TGCAGCGTTTTCCGACAGTCCCAAGAGACCCAGTACTTC. This codes for CSVFRQSQETQYF.

The rearrangement joins TRBV5-5 to TRBJ1-4; possible D gene TRBD1, 5 bases. Germline V gene data show CDR1 as SGHKS and CDR2 as YYEKEE (reference sequence). The V end was cut by 5 bases, the J end by 4 bases, with 9 bases between. The CDR3 is 13 amino acids. CDR3 in DNA: TGTGCCAGCAGTCGGGACTTTAATGAAAAACTGTTTTTT. This sequence encodes CASSRDFNEKLFF. Full variable domain (remainder filled in from reference TRBV5-5 and TRBJ1-4): DAGVTQSPTHLIKTRGQQVTLRCSPISGHKSVSWYQQVLGQGPQFIFQYYEKEERGRGNFPDRFSARQFPNYSSELNVNALLLGDSALYLCASSRDFNEKLFFGSGTQLSVL.

The V gene is TRBV6-1, the J gene TRBJ2-5; D is unresolved. CDR1 and CDR2 from the germline V gene are MNHNS and SASEGT. This CDR3 is built from 14 residues. V was pared by 3 bases and J by 0 bases, with 8 bases between. CDR3 nucleotides: TGTGCCAGCAGTGAGATCAGGTACCAAGAGACCCAGTACTTC. Translation gives CASSEIRYQETQYF.

V usage is TRBV30 and J usage is TRBJ1-2; D not resolved. The CDR3 totals 13 residues. V gave up 2 bases and J gave up 3 bases, with 10 bases separating them. Germline V gene sequence: CDR1 GTSNPN, CDR2 SVGIG (reference sequence). DNA of the CDR3: TGTGCCTGGAGTCCACAGCTCTACTATGGCTACACCTTC. The encoded protein is CAWSPQLYYGYTF. Filled out from reference TRBV30 and TRBJ1-2, the complete variable domain reads SQTIHQWPATLVQPVGSPLSLECTVEGTSNPNLYWYRQAAGRGLQLLFYSVGIGQISSEVPQNLSASRPQDRQFILSSKKLLLSDSGFYLCAWSPQLYYGYTFGSGTRLTVV.

The chain carries TRBV9 and TRBJ2-3, with D uncertain. The V gene's germline CDR1 is SGDLS and CDR2 YYNGEE. The CDR3 contains 16 residues. Between the trimmed V and J ends, which lost 0 bases and 5 bases, there was a span of 16 bases. CDR3 in DNA: TGTGCCAGCAGCGTAGCCTCCGTCGCCTCGGGAGATACGCAGTATTTT. Protein sequence: CASSVASVASGDTQYF.

The rearrangement joins TRBV15 to TRBJ2-1; no clear D. In germline, CDR1 is LNHNV, CDR2 YYDKDF (reference sequence). The CDR3 consists of 11 residues. The V and J ends lost 1 base and 13 bases respectively, with 8 bases between them. DNA for the CDR3: TGTGCCACCAGCAGAGGCCAGGATCAGTTCTTC. The encoded protein is CATSRGQDQFF.

This sequence joins TRBV2 and TRBJ1-5; 10 nucleotides agree with TRBD1. This CDR3 is built from 13 residues. Germline V gene sequence: CDR1 SNHLY, CDR2 FYNNEI. V gave up 8 bases and J gave up 4 bases; unmatched junction bases: 2. CDR3 amino acids: CASRTGGNQPQHF. CDR3 nucleotide sequence: TGTGCCAGCCGGACAGGGGGGAATCAGCCCCAGCATTTT.